The 22 T cell receptor beta chains in this list originate from one sample, sequenced in a study of T cells in Graves' hyperthyroidism and ophthalmopathy. TCR beta CDR3 region amplification was performed from RNA transcripts. TCR CDR3 underwent first-round RT-PCR with the HTBI primer set. TCRdb re-derived calls from the multiplex PCR reads in MiXCR, one entry per CDR3 protein. The data show hundreds of thousands of distinct CDR3 sequences, roughly 14% seen once. The sequenced sample was blood. The receptors here all came from a man younger than 35 with Graves' ophthalmopathy.

This clonotype was recorded a few times. The chain combines TRBV6-1 with TRBJ2-7; 7 nucleotides align to TRBD1. Looked up from germline, CDR1 is MNHNS and CDR2 is SASEGT. Unmatched junction bases numbered 5, after V lost 5 bases and J lost 1 base. The CDR3 contains 14 residues. CDR3 sequence (DNA): TGTGCCAGCAGTCAACAGGGGACGTCCTACGAGCAGTACTTC. Residues: CASSQQGTSYEQYF.

This clonotype was counted between two and nine times. The chain couples TRBV7-2 to TRBJ2-4; perhaps TRBD1 as D (5 bases). V was pared by 5 bases and J by 8 bases, with 7 bases between. The CDR3 contains 11 residues. Germline V gene sequence: CDR1 SGHTA, CDR2 FQGNSA. CDR3 bases: TGTGCCAGCAGCCCCAGGGACATTCAGTACTTC. Protein product: CASSPRDIQYF.

Remarks on this clonotype: One end of the junction does not line up with germline, which may come from a read error. In DNA form, the CDR3 reads TGTACCAGCAGCCCCCAGGGAGGCCCGACTGGCTACACCTTC. Translating gives CTSSPQGGPTGYTF. The rearrangement joins TRBV9 to TRBJ1-2; the D gene is possibly TRBD1 (5 bases). Germline V gives CDR1 SGDLS, CDR2 YYNGEE. This CDR3 spans 14 amino acids. The complete variable domain, with remaining parts taken from reference TRBV9 and TRBJ1-2, reads DSGVTQTPKHLITATGQRVTLRCSPRSGDLSVYWYQQSLDQGLQFLIQYYNGEERAKGNILERFSAQQFPDLHSELNLSSLELGDSALYFCTSSPQGGPTGYTFGSGTRLTVV.

The sample holds many counts of this clonotype. This rearrangement joins TRBV10-3 to TRBJ2-7; no clear D. V was pared by 3 bases and J by 2 bases, with 17 bases between. Germline CDR1 and CDR2: ENHRY and SYGVKD. This CDR3 is 16 amino acids long. In DNA form, the CDR3 reads TGTGCCATCAGTGAAGGGTCGGGCACCAACCCCTACGAGCAGTACTTC. It codes for CAISEGSGTNPYEQYF.

This clonotype was counted between two and nine times. The V and J genes are TRBV19 and TRBJ2-1; 10 bases line up with TRBD1. The V and J ends lost 7 bases and 4 bases, in that order; junction bases with no gene match: 7. The CDR3 spans 15 residues. Germline CDR1 and CDR2: LNHDA and SQIVND (reference sequence). Here the CDR3 DNA reads TGTGCCAGTAATGCCGGGACAGGGGTGTACAATGAGCAGTTCTTC. Its protein product is CASNAGTGVYNEQFF.

This clonotype appeared many times. The chain carries TRBV7-9 and TRBJ1-2; 11 bases match TRBD1. The CDR3 length is 13 residues. The germline V gene encodes CDR1 SEHNR and CDR2 FQNEAQ (reference sequence). The V segment lost 5 bases and the J segment 8 bases; nucleotides outside the gene matches: 4. The CDR3 DNA follows: TGTGCCAGCAGCCCGGACAGGGGGCGCGGCTACACCTTC. This translates into CASSPDRGRGYTF.

V usage is TRBV20-1 and J usage is TRBJ1-1; tentative D call: TRBD1 (5 bases). Per the germline V gene, CDR1 is DFQATT and CDR2 is SNEGSKA (reference sequence). The CDR3 consists of 16 residues. V lost 3 bases and J lost 4, with 21 bases in between. Written as DNA, the CDR3 is TGCAGTGCTAGCACCGGGGCCCAAGGTTGGGGCACTGAAGCTTTCTTT. Translating it yields CSASTGAQGWGTEAFF.

There are a few counts of this clonotype. The CDR3 DNA reads TGTGCCATAGGACAGGGAAACACCGGGGAGCTGTTTTTT. It codes for CAIGQGNTGELFF. This rearrangement joins TRBV10-3 to TRBJ2-2, with TRBD1 matching 8 bases. Per the germline V gene, CDR1 is ENHRY and CDR2 is SYGVKD. V was clipped by 9 bases and J by 2 bases; unmatched bases: 2. The CDR3 runs to 13 residues.

A few counts support this clonotype. The chain employs TRBV5-4 and TRBJ2-7; no definite D call. Germline assignment: CDR1 SGHNT and CDR2 YYREEE (reference sequence). V shed 2 bases and J shed 0 bases, with 12 bases lying between them. The CDR3 sequence is 15 residues long. This CDR3 is CASSFFGSSSYEQYF. The CDR3 DNA follows: TGTGCCAGCAGCTTCTTTGGATCCAGCTCCTACGAGCAGTACTTC.

This clonotype was picked up a small number of times. The genes are TRBV6-1 and TRBJ2-7, with 7 bases matching TRBD1. The CDR3 covers 15 residues. Trimming removed 7 bases from V and 2 bases from J; junction bases left unmatched: 11. Germline CDR1 reads MNHNS; CDR2 reads SASEGT. CDR3 bases: TGTGCCAGCACTCGAAGGGGGCTTCCTCCCTACGAGCAGTACTTC. This encodes CASTRRGLPPYEQYF.

In regard to this clonotype: This may stem from a read error, because a much larger clone lies one nucleotide away. The chain joins TRBV2 to TRBJ2-1, with 8 bases lining up with TRBD2. The CDR3 sequence is 17 residues long. The germline CDR1 and CDR2 sequences are SNHLY and FYNNEI. This CDR3 reads CASSKGGGGGNYDEQFF. Here the CDR3 DNA reads TGTGCCAGCAGTAAGGGCGGTGGCGGGGGGAACTACGATGAGCAGTTCTTC.

Worth noting for this clonotype: Given a much more abundant clone one base away, this may be a read error. The chain employs TRBV7-2 and TRBJ2-3, with TRBD2 matching over 7 bases. Trimming removed 1 base from V and 2 bases from J; junction bases left unmatched: 6. The CDR3 has 16 amino acids. In germline, CDR1 is SGHTA, CDR2 FQGNSA. The CDR3 DNA reads TGTGCCAGCAGCTTAGTTGGGGGGGACCTCACAGATACGCAGTATTTT. Translation: CASSLVGGDLTDTQYF.

This clonotype was seen repeatedly, ten times or more. The genes are TRBV5-1 and TRBJ2-1; TRBD2 aligns across 11 bases. The CDR3 runs 16 residues. After removal of 4 bases from V and 3 bases from J, the junction contained 6 bases not matched to a gene. Per germline, CDR1 SGHRS and CDR2 YFSETQ. The CDR3: CASSLTSGGVYNEQFF. The CDR3 bases are TGCGCCAGCAGCCTAACTAGCGGGGGAGTCTACAATGAGCAGTTCTTC.

This clonotype was observed at least ten times. This sequence joins TRBV12-3 or TRBV12-4 and TRBJ1-1; D call uncertain. The CDR3 runs 16 residues. The V and J ends lost 4 bases and 0 bases respectively, with 15 bases between them. CDR3 protein: CASSYRHRVMNTEAFF. The DNA of the CDR3 is TGTGCCAGCAGTTACCGACATCGGGTGATGAACACTGAAGCTTTCTTT.

This clonotype was observed at least ten times. V and J are TRBV11-1 and TRBJ2-7; 10 bases are shared with TRBD1. Germline V gene lookup returns CDR1 SGHAT and CDR2 FQDESV (reference sequence). The CDR3 runs to 14 residues. The J segment lost 7 bases and the V segment lost 5 bases, leaving 8 bases of the junction unmatched. The CDR3 loop reads CASSKRQGAGEQYF. CDR3 nucleotide sequence: TGTGCCAGCAGCAAGAGACAGGGGGCAGGTGAGCAGTACTTC.

The chain couples TRBV11-2 to TRBJ2-7; 13 bases match TRBD2. This CDR3 is built from 14 residues. Germline V lookup: CDR1 SGHAT, CDR2 FQNNGV. V trimming: 5 bases; J trimming: 5 bases; junction bases outside the gene matches: 3. The CDR3 spells CASSLGLAGDEQYF. In nucleotides, the CDR3 is TGTGCCAGCAGCCTAGGACTAGCGGGAGACGAGCAGTACTTC.

In this sample, this clonotype turned up many times. The chain carries TRBV6-2 or TRBV6-3 and TRBJ1-1, with D unresolved. The CDR3 is made up of 14 amino acids. V lost 6 bases to trimming and J lost 11 bases, with 22 bases between them. Germline lookup yields CDR1 MNHEY and CDR2 SVGEGT. CDR3 DNA: TGTGCCAGCAGACCCCCCGGGGAGAGGGCGGTGGCTTTCTTT. Amino acid sequence: CASRPPGERAVAFF.

This clonotype was detected many times. The chain couples TRBV7-8 to TRBJ2-3, with 9 bases identical to TRBD2. Looked up from germline, CDR1 is SGHVS and CDR2 is FQNEAQ. There are 16 residues in the CDR3. V dropped 0 bases and J dropped 2; count of bases not matched to a gene: 3. The CDR3 spells CASSLALAGYTDTQYF. For the CDR3, the DNA is TGTGCCAGCAGCTTAGCCCTAGCGGGATACACAGATACGCAGTATTTT.

This clonotype was counted ten times or more. V is TRBV5-1 and J is TRBJ1-5; D is possibly TRBD1 (6 bases). The V gene's germline CDR1 is SGHRS and CDR2 YFSETQ. V lost 1 base to trimming and J lost 1 base, with 9 bases between them. CDR3 length: 15 amino acids. The CDR3 region has the DNA TGCGCCAGCAGCTTGTTCGGACAGAGCAATCAGCCCCAGCATTTT. Translated: CASSLFGQSNQPQHF.

This clonotype has a count of ten or more. V usage is TRBV6-1 and J usage is TRBJ1-5, with D perhaps matching TRBD1 (5 bases). Between the trimmed V and J ends, which lost 3 bases and 7 bases, there was a span of 7 bases. CDR1 and CDR2 from the germline V gene are MNHNS and SASEGT. The CDR3 consists of 12 residues. The CDR3 bases are TGTGCCAGCAGTGACGGACACCAGCCCCAGCATTTT. It codes for CASSDGHQPQHF.

The sample holds a few counts of this clonotype. The rearrangement uses TRBV10-2 and TRBJ2-1; maybe TRBD1 (6 bases). CDR3 length: 13 residues. Trimming took off 5 bases at V and 9 bases at J, with 14 bases between the two ends. The germline CDR1 and CDR2 sequences are WSHSY and SAAADI. The CDR3 is CASSQGRRFEQFF. The CDR3 nucleotides read TGCGCCAGCAGTCAGGGGCGGCGATTTGAGCAGTTCTTC.

The chain couples TRBV7-9 to TRBJ2-2, with D perhaps given as TRBD1 or TRBD2 (6 bases each). The V and J ends lost 0 bases and 3 bases respectively, with 14 bases between them. This CDR3 is 17 amino acids long. In germline, CDR1 is SEHNR, CDR2 FQNEAQ (reference sequence). The CDR3 nucleotides read TGTGCCAGCAGCTTAGCAAGGGGGGACCGCTACACCGGGGAGCTGTTTTTT. Protein product: CASSLARGDRYTGELFF. Filled out from reference TRBV7-9 and TRBJ2-2, the complete variable domain reads DTGVSQNPRHKITKRGQNVTFRCDPISEHNRLYWYRQTLGQGPEFLTYFQNEAQLEKSRLLSDRFSAERPKGSFSTLEIQRTEQGDSAMYLCASSLARGDRYTGELFFGEGSRLTVL.